Below are 12 T cell receptor beta chains sequenced from a single sample in a study of OX40 agonist ivuxolimab in advanced cancers. Some clones are missing from TCRdb's copy, which holds only in-frame ones; the method was immunoSEQ multiplex PCR. The sample lists tens of thousands of clones; 80% to 90% were seen once. Material: CD4+ or CD8+ T cells sorted from blood, obtained in a trial of the OX40 agonist ivuxolimab. The receptors were gathered from an adult with an advanced solid tumor such as melanoma, head and neck, liver or kidney cancer.

This clone was seen a few times. The V and J genes are TRBV7-9 and TRBJ2-7; 8 bases agree with TRBD2. The trim removed 4 bases at V and 4 bases at J, leaving 9 bases unmatched. Germline CDR1 and CDR2: SEHNR and FQNEAQ (reference sequence). The CDR3 length is 15 residues. The CDR3: CASSSTSERGYEQYF. The DNA of the CDR3 is TGTGCCAGCAGCTCGACTAGCGAACGGGGTTACGAGCAGTACTTC.

The rearrangement links TRBV25-1 to TRBJ2-1, with D possibly TRBD2 on 6 matching bases. V lost 2 bases, J lost 4 bases, and 15 bases lay in between. Germline-derived CDR1 and CDR2 are MGHDK and SYGVNS. This CDR3 spans 16 amino acids. The CDR3 DNA sequence: TGTGCCAGCAGTGAAAGTCTGGGGACTCTTTACAATGAGCAGTTCTTC. Residues: CASSESLGTLYNEQFF.

The chain links TRBV6-6 to TRBJ1-2, with D maybe TRBD1 (5 bases). CDR1 MNHNY and CDR2 SVGAGI come from the germline V gene (reference sequence). The CDR3 length is 13 residues. V was clipped by 2 bases and J by 4 bases, with 8 bases between them. The CDR3 DNA follows: TGTGCCAGCAGTTACCGGGGCCTCTATGGCTACACCTTC. Amino acid sequence: CASSYRGLYGYTF.

The chain carries TRBV10-3 and TRBJ2-1, with 8 bases matching TRBD2. Germline CDR1 ENHRY, CDR2 SYGVKD. Trimming at V came to 6 bases and at J to 9 bases, leaving 13 bases not matched to a gene. There are 15 residues in the CDR3. The CDR3 region has the DNA TGTGCCATCAGGGGAACCGGGACTAGTGTCGGTGAGCAGTTCTTC. Residues: CAIRGTGTSVGEQFF.

The chain is built from TRBV11-1 and TRBJ2-7; TRBD2 matches at 8 bases. The length of the CDR3 is 13 residues. The V gene's germline CDR1 is SGHAT and CDR2 FQDESV (reference sequence). Unmatched junction bases numbered 4, after V lost 4 bases and J lost 5 bases. The DNA for the CDR3 is TGTGCCAGCAGCTGGGGGACTAGTGACGAGCAGTACTTC. This translates into CASSWGTSDEQYF.

The chain couples TRBV27 to TRBJ1-5; 9 bases are a match to TRBD1. Trimming removed 6 bases from V and 6 bases from J; junction bases left unmatched: 9. The length of the CDR3 is 15 residues. Looked up from germline, CDR1 is MNHEY and CDR2 is SMNVEV (reference sequence). The CDR3 DNA reads TGTGCCAGCAGAGCAAGCGGGGACAGGGTTCAGCCCCAGCATTTT. Protein product: CASRASGDRVQPQHF.

The chain carries TRBV19 and TRBJ2-7, with D perhaps given as TRBD1 or TRBD2 (5 bases each). Trimming stripped 4 bases from V and 4 bases from J, with 20 bases between. The germline CDR1 and CDR2 sequences are LNHDA and SQIVND (reference sequence). The CDR3 runs to 16 residues. CDR3 loop: CASSRAGRTRAYEQYF. DNA for the CDR3: TGTGCCAGTAGTAGAGCAGGGAGAACAAGGGCTTACGAGCAGTACTTC.

To note about this clone: Just one base apart from a much larger clone, this may be a read error. The same CDR3 also results from other DNA sequences found in this sample. The CDR3 coding sequence is TGTGCCAGCAGTGAGGACAGCTCTGGGGCCAACGTCCTGACTTTC. Its translation: CASSEDSSGANVLTF. The chain has TRBV2 and TRBJ2-6; D is perhaps TRBD1 (6 bases). This CDR3 has 15 residues. Trimming removed 3 bases at V and 0 bases at J, with 6 bases between. Germline values: CDR1 SNHLY, CDR2 FYNNEI.

The chain links TRBV7-8 to TRBJ1-1; the D is unclear. Trimming took off 1 base at V and 6 bases at J, with 9 bases between the two ends. Germline V gives CDR1 SGHVS, CDR2 FQNEAQ. The CDR3 consists of 13 residues. The CDR3 sequence: CASSLELASEAFF. The CDR3, as DNA: TGTGCCAGCAGCTTAGAACTCGCTTCTGAAGCTTTCTTT.

This rearrangement joins TRBV6-5 to TRBJ2-3; D is tentatively TRBD1 or TRBD2 (5 bases each). Trimming left V 5 bases short and J 0 bases short, with 12 bases between. The CDR3 runs 15 residues. Germline lookup yields CDR1 MNHEY and CDR2 SVGAGI. CDR3 sequence reads: CASSPPGPSTDTQYF. CDR3 DNA: TGTGCCAGCAGTCCGCCGGGACCAAGCACAGATACGCAGTATTTT.

V and J are TRBV29-1 and TRBJ1-1, with unresolved D. The CDR3 totals 12 residues. V dropped 7 bases and J dropped 5 bases, with 14 bases sitting between them. CDR1 and CDR2 (germline): SQVTM, ANQGSEA. DNA of the CDR3: TGCAGCGACTGGATGGGGTTTACTGAAGCTTTCTTT. It codes for CSDWMGFTEAFF. The variable domain in full, with the rest retrieved from reference TRBV29-1 and TRBJ1-1, is SAVISQKPSRDICQRGTSLTIQCQVDSQVTMMFWYRQQPGQSLTLIATANQGSEATYESGFVIDKFPISRPNLTFSTLTVSNMSPEDSSIYLCSDWMGFTEAFFGQGTRLTVV.

The chain uses TRBV7-3 and TRBJ2-1; unclear D gene. The V end lost 0 bases, the J end lost 1 base, and 7 bases lay between the germline ends. CDR1 is SGHTA, CDR2 FQGTGA, per germline. CDR3 length: 15 amino acids. The CDR3 DNA reads TGTGCCAGCAGCTTAACGGAGTCTTCCTACAATGAGCAGTTCTTC. Residues: CASSLTESSYNEQFF.